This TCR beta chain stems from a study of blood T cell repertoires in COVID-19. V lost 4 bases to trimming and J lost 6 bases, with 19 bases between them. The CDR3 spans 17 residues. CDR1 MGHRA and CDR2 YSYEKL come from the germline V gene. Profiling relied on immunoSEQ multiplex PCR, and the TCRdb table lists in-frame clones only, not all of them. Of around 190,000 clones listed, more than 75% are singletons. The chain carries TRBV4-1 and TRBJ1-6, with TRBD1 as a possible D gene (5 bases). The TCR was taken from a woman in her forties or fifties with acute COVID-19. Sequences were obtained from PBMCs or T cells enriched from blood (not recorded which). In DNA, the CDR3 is TGCGCCAGCAGCCTAGGGGCCCCGCGGGGTTTTAATTCACCCCTCCACTTT. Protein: CASSLGAPRGFNSPLHF.